The 14 T cell receptor beta chains given below trace back to one sample, sequenced in a study of post-analysis software for immune sequencing data. General study findings and limits: Patients used about 5 TRBV segments, including TRBV5-6, TRBV5-1 and TRBV20-1, more often than controls.

cDNA libraries for TCR beta contained unique molecular identifiers. TCRdb reanalysed the PCR reads using MiXCR and keeps one entry per CDR3 protein. The top ten hold over 9% of the sample, which has approximately 660,000 distinct CDR3 sequences, approximately 59% seen once. Their cognate antigens are unknown. Sequenced: blood. All receptors come from a girl aged 2 to 9 with multiple sclerosis.

The J gene is TRBJ2-5, the V gene TRBV7-8; TRBD1 agrees at 11 bases. Germline trimming cut 1 base from V and 4 bases from J; bases unmatched to any gene: 5. The CDR3 sequence is 16 residues long. Germline V gene data show CDR1 as SGHVS and CDR2 as FQNEAQ. CDR3 loop: CASSLVGQGGRETQYF. The CDR3 DNA follows: TGTGCCAGCAGCTTAGTGGGACAGGGGGGTCGAGAGACCCAGTACTTC. Full variable domain (missing parts from reference TRBV7-8 and TRBJ2-5): GAGVSQSPRYKVAKRGQDVALRCDPISGHVSLFWYQQALGQGPEFLTYFQNEAQLDKSGLPSDRFFAERPEGSVSTLKIQRTQQEDSAVYLCASSLVGQGGRETQYFGPGTRLLVL.

The CDR3 DNA sequence: TGCGCCAGCAGCCCCTCGGGACAGGGGCCCTACAATGAGCAGTTCTTC. Encoded protein: CASSPSGQGPYNEQFF. This chain joins TRBV4-3 and TRBJ2-1; the match to TRBD1 covers 10 bases. CDR1 LGHNA and CDR2 YSLEER come from the germline V gene. V was clipped by 4 bases and J by 2 bases; unmatched bases: 5. This CDR3 spans 16 amino acids.

The chain combines TRBV5-1 with TRBJ2-7; 10 positions match TRBD2. V lost 4 bases to trimming and J lost 0 bases; unmatched junction nucleotides: 10. In germline, CDR1 is SGHRS, CDR2 YFSETQ. The CDR3 consists of 17 residues. In DNA form, the CDR3 reads TGCGCCAGCAGCACCTCATACCCTAGCGGGAGCTCCTACGAGCAGTACTTC. It is translated as CASSTSYPSGSSYEQYF.

The V gene is TRBV5-6, the J gene TRBJ1-2; no definite D call. V gave up 3 bases and J gave up 4 bases, with 16 bases separating them. CDR1 is SGHDT and CDR2 is YYEEEE in the germline V gene. The CDR3 has 15 residues. CDR3 bases: TGTGCCAGCAGCTCTGGGGTCCTACCACTCTATGGCTACACCTTC. It specifies CASSSGVLPLYGYTF.

Note on this clonotype: Since no conserved phenylalanine or tryptophan closes the CDR3, a read error is the likely cause. J is TRBJ1-2 and V is TRBV9; a possible D gene is TRBD1 (5 bases). Trimming removed 2 bases at V and 5 bases at J, with 7 bases between. CDR3 length: 12 amino acids. Germline values: CDR1 SGDLS, CDR2 YYNGEE. The CDR3 coding sequence is TGTGCCAGCAGCGTCAGGGATTATGGCTACACCTTA. It specifies CASSVRDYGYTL.

The V and J genes are TRBV24-1 and TRBJ2-1; 12 nucleotides match TRBD1. This CDR3 is built from 16 residues. J gave up 6 bases and V 5 bases, and 7 bases lay outside the gene matches. From germline, CDR1 is KGHDR and CDR2 SFDVKD. The CDR3 here is CATSGIRDRGLNEQFF. In nucleotides, the CDR3 is TGTGCCACCAGTGGGATCCGGGACAGGGGGCTCAATGAGCAGTTCTTC.

The CDR3 sequence: CASSFLDTAYEQYF. As DNA, the CDR3 is TGCGCCAGCAGCTTTTTGGACACAGCCTACGAGCAGTACTTC. This chain joins TRBV5-1 and TRBJ2-7; perhaps TRBD1 as D (5 bases). The V gene lost 2 bases and the J gene lost 2 bases, with 11 bases spanning the gap. The CDR3 is made up of 14 amino acids. Germline V CDR1 and CDR2: SGHRS, YFSETQ.

CDR3 DNA sequence: TGTGCCAGCAGCTTACAACCCGATGCCCCCGTTTCGTACTTC. Translating it yields CASSLQPDAPVSYF. The chain links TRBV7-2 to TRBJ2-4; D is undetermined. Germline V gene data show CDR1 as SGHTA and CDR2 as FQGNSA. Trimming took 2 bases from V and 15 from J, leaving 20 bases between them. The CDR3 runs to 14 residues.

The sample holds one count of this clonotype. The chain is built from TRBV6-2 or TRBV6-3 and TRBJ2-1, with D possibly being TRBD1 (6 bases). The CDR3 totals 14 residues. Trimming cost V 10 bases and J 2 bases, with 15 bases left between them. CDR1 and CDR2 (germline): MNHEY, SVGEGT. In DNA form, the CDR3 reads TGTGCCACCTCAAAGGGGGTGGCCTACAATGAGCAGTTCTTC. This sequence encodes CATSKGVAYNEQFF.

The chain joins TRBV30 to TRBJ2-1, with 9 nucleotides matching TRBD2. The end of the DNA fits TRBJ2-7 better, so the J call may be wrong. The CDR3 runs to 15 residues. In germline, CDR1 is GTSNPN, CDR2 SVGIG (reference sequence). The CDR3 region is CAWRGGRGPTYEQYF. The CDR3 nucleotides are TGTGCCTGGAGGGGCGGGAGGGGGCCAACCTACGAGCAGTACTTC.

The chain couples TRBV4-1 to TRBJ2-7; TRBD1 is a possible D gene (5 bases). CDR1 is MGHRA, CDR2 YSYEKL, per germline. Deletions cut 4 bases from V and 3 bases from J, with 19 bases between. This CDR3 has 16 residues. The CDR3 sequence: CASSPTLQGRVYEQYF. CDR3 DNA sequence: TGCGCCAGCAGCCCGACCCTTCAGGGTAGGGTCTACGAGCAGTACTTC.

This clonotype was seen a handful of times. This rearrangement joins TRBV6-5 to TRBJ2-1; tentative D call: TRBD2 (6 bases). CDR3 length equals 13 residues. V was shortened by 3 bases and J by 11 bases, with 14 bases between the two germline ends. Germline loops: CDR1 MNHEY, CDR2 SVGAGI. CDR3 nucleotide sequence: TGTGCCAGCAGTTATGGCGGGGCACCTAAGCAGTTCTTC. Translation gives CASSYGGAPKQFF.

The rearrangement joins TRBV5-5 to TRBJ2-7, with D possibly matching TRBD1 (6 bases). V dropped 2 bases and J dropped 0 bases, with 15 bases sitting between them. Germline V gene data show CDR1 as SGHKS and CDR2 as YYEKEE (reference sequence). The CDR3 is made up of 16 amino acids. The CDR3 DNA reads as TGTGCCAGCAGCTTCTCTCGTACAGGGAGCTCCTACGAGCAGTACTTC. This translates into CASSFSRTGSSYEQYF.

Concerning this clonotype itself: One end of the junction fails to match germline, which may point to a read error. CDR3 DNA: TGCGCCAGCAGTTACACTGACAGGGGCAATGAGCAGTTCTTC. It encodes CASSYTDRGNEQFF. The chain couples TRBV6-6 to TRBJ2-1, with TRBD1 matching 8 bases. Germline values: CDR1 MNHNY, CDR2 SVGAGI (reference sequence). CDR3 length equals 14 residues.